The 24 T cell receptor beta chains below were found in one sample sequenced in a study of blood T cell repertoires in COVID-19. The assay was immunoSEQ multiplex PCR, and TCRdb's table has in-frame clones only and misses some. The repertoire has about 150,000 clones, nearly 85% of them found once; the top ten carry 40% to 55%. The sequenced sample consisted of peripheral blood. The receptors stem from a human donor in a cohort sampled during active COVID-19.

The rearrangement joins TRBV5-4 to TRBJ2-4, with D maybe TRBD2 (5 bases). Germline CDR1 and CDR2: SGHNT and YYREEE (reference sequence). V lost 2 bases and J 0 bases, leaving 12 bases between the germline ends. The CDR3 is 16 amino acids. In DNA form, the CDR3 reads TGTGCCAGCAGCTTAAATAACGCGGGAGCCAAAAACATTCAGTACTTC. Translating it yields CASSLNNAGAKNIQYF.

The genes are TRBV7-2 and TRBJ2-1, with 8 bases matching TRBD2. V lost 5 bases, J lost 7 bases, and 10 bases stayed unmatched. CDR3 length: 15 residues. Germline CDR1 is SGHTA and CDR2 is FQGNSA. CDR3 sequence reads: CASSRLTGTRNEQFF. Here the CDR3 DNA reads TGTGCCAGCAGCAGGCTTACCGGGACTAGAAATGAGCAGTTCTTC.

The chain joins TRBV4-2 to TRBJ1-1; TRBD1 might be the D (6 bases). CDR3 length equals 14 residues. Germline V gives CDR1 LGHNA, CDR2 YNFKEQ. The germline V and J ends were trimmed by 6 bases and 0 bases, with 11 bases remaining between them. The CDR3 DNA sequence: TGTGCCAGCAGATCAGGGGACCTGAACACTGAAGCTTTCTTT. This translates into CASRSGDLNTEAFF.

The genes are TRBV5-1 and TRBJ2-1, with 14 bases lining up with TRBD2. The ends lost 0 bases at V and 9 bases at J; junction bases unmatched: 8. This CDR3 is built from 17 residues. Germline V gene lookup returns CDR1 SGHRS and CDR2 YFSETQ. DNA for the CDR3: TGCGCCAGCAGCTTGGATGGGACTAGCGGGAGTTCGGGTGAGCAGTTCTTC. Translation gives CASSLDGTSGSSGEQFF.

The rearrangement uses TRBV19 and TRBJ2-7; TRBD1 matches 10 bases. This CDR3 comprises 12 residues. The germline V gene encodes CDR1 LNHDA and CDR2 SQIVND (reference sequence). After removal of 10 bases from V and 5 bases from J, the junction contained 5 bases not matched to a gene. In DNA form, the CDR3 reads TGTGCCACCGCGACAGGGGGCAACGAGCAGTACTTC. Its protein is CATATGGNEQYF.

This clone was recorded once. This chain links TRBV24-1 with TRBJ2-5, with D maybe TRBD1 (6 bases). The CDR3 spans 15 residues. In germline, CDR1 is KGHDR, CDR2 SFDVKD. Trimming cost V 0 bases and J 0 bases, with 7 bases left between them. In nucleotides, the CDR3 is TGTGCCACCAGTGATTTGAGGGGGAACCAAGAGACCCAGTACTTC. It codes for CATSDLRGNQETQYF.

The V gene is TRBV11-1, the J gene TRBJ1-6, with D unresolved. V was clipped by 6 bases and J by 8 bases, with 11 bases between them. The CDR3 runs to 13 residues. The germline CDR1 and CDR2 sequences are SGHAT and FQDESV (reference sequence). The CDR3 region is CASSFLRDSPLHF. In nucleotides, the CDR3 is TGTGCCAGCAGTTTTTTGAGGGATTCACCCCTCCACTTT. Combining the CDR3 with reference TRBV11-1 and TRBJ1-6 gives the whole variable domain EAEVAQSPRYKITEKSQAVAFWCDPISGHATLYWYRQILGQGPELLVQFQDESVVDDSQLPKDRFSAERLKGVDSTLKIQPAELGDSAMYLCASSFLRDSPLHFGNGTRLTVT.

This CDR3 is CASSPMTSNEQFF. The CDR3 DNA follows: TGTGCCAGCAGCCCGATGACTAGCAATGAGCAGTTCTTC. The chain uses TRBV7-3 and TRBJ2-1, with TRBD2 as a possible D gene (6 bases). V was trimmed by 5 bases and J by 6 bases, leaving 11 bases between them. This CDR3 region has 13 residues. Germline V gene sequence: CDR1 SGHTA, CDR2 FQGTGA. The full variable domain, completed using reference TRBV7-3 and TRBJ2-1, is GAGVSQTPSNKVTEKGKYVELRCDPISGHTALYWYRQSLGQGPEFLIYFQGTGAADDSGLPNDRFFAVRPEGSVSTLKIQRTERGDSAVYLCASSPMTSNEQFFGPGTRLTVL.

V gene TRBV4-1 combines with J gene TRBJ2-7, with TRBD1 as a possible D gene (5 bases). Germline V gene sequence: CDR1 MGHRA, CDR2 YSYEKL. V lost 0 bases and J lost 3, with 21 bases in between. This CDR3 is 18 amino acids long. CDR3 sequence: CASSQDPTGDSGLYEQYF. As DNA, the CDR3 is TGCGCCAGCAGCCAAGATCCCACAGGAGATTCGGGTCTCTACGAGCAGTACTTC.

The chain couples TRBV4-2 to TRBJ1-3; tentatively, D is TRBD1 (5 bases). Germline V gives CDR1 LGHNA, CDR2 YNFKEQ. There are 18 residues in the CDR3. The V and J ends lost 0 bases and 0 bases respectively, with 15 bases between them. This CDR3 reads CASSQDWATVNSGNTIYF. The CDR3 DNA reads TGTGCCAGCAGCCAAGACTGGGCGACAGTCAACTCTGGAAACACCATATATTTT.

This clone was detected a few times. The chain links TRBV13 to TRBJ2-2; 8 bases are shared with TRBD2. The V segment lost 7 bases and the J segment 7 bases; nucleotides outside the gene matches: 20. The germline CDR1 and CDR2 sequences are PRHDT and FYEKMQ (reference sequence). This CDR3 is built from 18 residues. CDR3 sequence: CASTAEGGGGGPGGELFF. CDR3 coding DNA: TGTGCCAGCACCGCCGAAGGAGGTGGCGGGGGGCCTGGCGGGGAGCTGTTTTTT.

The genes are TRBV7-9 and TRBJ1-4; D not certain. The germline CDR1 and CDR2 sequences are SEHNR and FQNEAQ (reference sequence). This CDR3 is built from 12 residues. The ends were cut back, 3 bases at V and 10 bases at J, with 9 bases in the middle. CDR3 sequence reads: CASSFGEGKLFF. The CDR3 DNA follows: TGTGCCAGCAGCTTCGGGGAGGGAAAACTGTTTTTT.

The V and J genes are TRBV10-3 and TRBJ2-5; 8 bases align to TRBD1. The germline gives CDR1 ENHRY, CDR2 SYGVKD. The CDR3 is 14 residues long. Trimming took 5 bases from V and 5 from J; bases not matched to a gene: 7. CDR3 coding DNA: TGTGCCATCAGTAGGACAGGGTTCGGTGAGACCCAGTACTTC. Encoded protein: CAISRTGFGETQYF.

V and J are TRBV6-1 and TRBJ2-7; D possibly corresponds to TRBD1 (5 bases). CDR3 length: 14 residues. CDR1 and CDR2 (germline): MNHNS, SASEGT. V lost 0 bases, J lost 4 bases, and 10 bases lay in between. In DNA, the CDR3 is TGTGCCAGCAGTGAAGCAGGGGCTAAATACGAGCAGTACGTC. Translating gives CASSEAGAKYEQYV.

The V gene is TRBV4-1, the J gene TRBJ1-1; no definite D call. CDR3 length equals 15 residues. From germline, CDR1 is MGHRA and CDR2 YSYEKL. V was clipped by 4 bases and J by 1 base, with 13 bases between them. The CDR3 loop is CASSPAPHRNTEAFF. The CDR3 DNA sequence: TGCGCCAGCAGCCCCGCCCCCCATAGGAACACTGAAGCTTTCTTT.

V and J are TRBV7-9 and TRBJ1-1, with D possibly TRBD1 on 5 matching bases. Trimming took 2 bases from V and 0 from J, leaving 7 bases between them. The CDR3 runs to 14 residues. Germline CDR1 reads SEHNR; CDR2 reads FQNEAQ (reference sequence). The CDR3 DNA sequence: TGTGCCAGCAGCTTAAGGGGCATGAACACTGAAGCTTTCTTT. It translates to CASSLRGMNTEAFF.

The rearrangement uses TRBV12-5 and TRBJ1-1; D might be TRBD1 (5 bases). The ends were cut back, 5 bases at V and 1 base at J, with 14 bases in the middle. The CDR3 covers 15 residues. Germline V gene data show CDR1 as LGHNT and CDR2 as FRNRAP. The DNA for the CDR3 is TGTGCTAGTGGTCCAACCGGGGGAGGGAACACTGAAGCTTTCTTT. Its protein product is CASGPTGGGNTEAFF. The full variable domain, its missing parts supplied by reference TRBV12-5 and TRBJ1-1, is DARVTQTPRHKVTEMGQEVTMRCQPILGHNTVFWYRQTMMQGLELLAYFRNRAPLDDSGMPKDRFSAEMPDATLATLKIQPSEPRDSAVYFCASGPTGGGNTEAFFGQGTRLTVV.

The chain recombines TRBV19 with TRBJ1-3; weak D call: TRBD1 (6 bases). This CDR3 comprises 13 residues. The germline V gene has CDR1 LNHDA and CDR2 SQIVND (reference sequence). V was clipped by 8 bases and J by 3 bases, with 11 bases between them. This CDR3 is CASYQGFGNTIYF. Written as DNA, the CDR3 is TGTGCCAGTTACCAGGGGTTTGGAAACACCATATATTTT.

For the CDR3, the DNA is TGTGCCAGCAGCGCTAGCGGGGGGGGAGAGACCCAGTACTTC. Amino acid sequence: CASSASGGGETQYF. This chain joins TRBV7-2 and TRBJ2-5, with 12 bases aligning to TRBD2. Germline CDR1 SGHTA, CDR2 FQGNSA. The CDR3 extends over 14 amino acids. V was clipped by 5 bases and J by 4 bases; unmatched bases: 2.

This clone came up once. One end of the junction fails to match germline, which may point to a read error. The V call is TRBV5-1, the J call TRBJ2-1; 8 bases agree with TRBD2. This CDR3 contains 14 residues. In germline, CDR1 is SGHRS, CDR2 YFSETQ. Here the CDR3 DNA reads TGCGCCAGCAGCTTGGGGACTAGCTACCATGAGCAGTTCTTC. It is translated as CASSLGTSYHEQFF.

The rearrangement joins TRBV9 to TRBJ1-2; D not certain. Trimming cost V 3 bases and J 1 base, with 16 bases left between them. In germline, CDR1 is SGDLS, CDR2 YYNGEE. CDR3 size: 16 residues. The chain's CDR3 is CASSALGTTVNYGYTF. DNA of the CDR3: TGTGCCAGCAGCGCCCTAGGAACGACGGTTAACTATGGCTACACCTTC.

The chain joins TRBV12-5 to TRBJ2-7; a weak D match, TRBD1 (6 bases). The CDR3 runs to 12 residues. CDR1 is LGHNT, CDR2 FRNRAP, per germline. V shed 8 bases and J shed 4 bases, with 12 bases lying between them. CDR3 sequence: CASIGRGYEQYF. The DNA for the CDR3 is TGTGCTAGTATCGGCAGGGGATACGAGCAGTACTTC.

The rearrangement uses TRBV7-2 and TRBJ2-3; TRBD2 matches at 15 bases. Germline V CDR1 and CDR2: SGHTA, FQGNSA. Trimming at V came to 6 bases and at J to 4 bases, leaving 14 bases not matched to a gene. The CDR3 extends over 19 amino acids. The CDR3 reads CASRRGPGLAGGMADTQYF. CDR3 nucleotides: TGTGCCAGCAGGCGGGGTCCGGGACTAGCGGGAGGTATGGCAGATACGCAGTATTTT.

The chain links TRBV7-2 to TRBJ1-1; TRBD1 agrees at 8 bases. The CDR3 covers 14 residues. Germline CDR1 and CDR2: SGHTA and FQGNSA. V lost 5 bases, J lost 5 bases, and 7 bases stayed unmatched. CDR3 nucleotides: TGTGCCAGCAGCCAGACAGGGGTTGGAACTGAAGCTTTCTTT. Its protein product is CASSQTGVGTEAFF. The whole variable domain, remainder taken from reference TRBV7-2 and TRBJ1-1, is GAGVSQSPSNKVTEKGKDVELRCDPISGHTALYWYRQSLGQGLEFLIYFQGNSAPDKSGLPSDRFSAERTGGSVSTLTIQRTQQEDSAVYLCASSQTGVGTEAFFGQGTRLTVV.